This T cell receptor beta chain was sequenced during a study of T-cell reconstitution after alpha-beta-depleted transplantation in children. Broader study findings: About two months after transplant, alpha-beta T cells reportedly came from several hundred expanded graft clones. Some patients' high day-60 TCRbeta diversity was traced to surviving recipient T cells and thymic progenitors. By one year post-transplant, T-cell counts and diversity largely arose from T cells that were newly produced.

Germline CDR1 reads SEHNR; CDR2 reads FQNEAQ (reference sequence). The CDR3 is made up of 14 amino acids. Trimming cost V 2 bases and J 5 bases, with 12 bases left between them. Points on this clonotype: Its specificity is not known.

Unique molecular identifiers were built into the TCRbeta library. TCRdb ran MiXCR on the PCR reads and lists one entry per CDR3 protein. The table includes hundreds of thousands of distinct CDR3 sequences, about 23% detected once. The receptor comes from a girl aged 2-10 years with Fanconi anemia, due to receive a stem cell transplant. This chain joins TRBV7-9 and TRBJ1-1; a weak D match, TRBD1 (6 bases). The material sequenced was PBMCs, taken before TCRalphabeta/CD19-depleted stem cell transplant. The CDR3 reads CASSLQGLGTEAFF. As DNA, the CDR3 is TGTGCCAGCAGCTTACAGGGGTTGGGGACTGAAGCTTTCTTT.